Below, one T cell receptor (beta chain) is given with its context. Its antigen is not identified. The record originates from a study of monozygotic twins with inflammatory bowel disease. Whole-study results and caveats: Twin concordance left repertoire similarity unchanged, with limited power a possible explanation for this lack of difference.

From approximately 3.5 ug of total RNA, each TCR library was prepared. Eight separate reactions per sample served to make cDNA. Reprocessing the 5' RACE reads, TCRdb reports a single entry for every CDR3 protein and omits DNA. The sample totals more than 300,000 distinct CDR3 sequences; its top ten clones hold 2.5% to 3%. This CDR3 is built from 15 residues. Germline CDR1 is SGHRS and CDR2 is YFSETQ. The sequenced material came from blood. The source of this sequence is a human donor with ulcerative colitis or Crohn's disease, or a healthy co-twin of an affected twin (not recorded which). This chain joins TRBV5-1 and TRBJ2-1; TCRdb picks TRBD2, but there is no DNA to check that call. This CDR3 is CASSSRGGPYNEQFF.